These 18 T cell receptor beta chains were sequenced from one sample in a study of blood T cell repertoires in COVID-19. Measured with immunoSEQ multiplex PCR; TCRdb has only the in-frame clones, and not every one. The table includes some 160,000 clones, 86% detected once. The sequencing input was peripheral blood. The receptors here all came from a woman aged 65 to 85 with acute or convalescent COVID-19.

A single count supports this clone. This chain joins TRBV28 and TRBJ1-2; tentative D call: TRBD1 (5 bases). Germline assignment: CDR1 MDHEN and CDR2 SYDVKM. The CDR3 is 15 amino acids. The ends were cut back, 4 bases at V and 0 bases at J, with 12 bases in the middle. CDR3 nucleotides: TGTGCCAGCAGTTCTGCAGGGCTAGCTAACTATGGCTACACCTTC. Amino acids: CASSSAGLANYGYTF.

The V gene is TRBV18, the J gene TRBJ1-2; D is unresolved. The CDR3 is 17 residues long. The V gene lost 0 bases and the J gene lost 0 bases, with 14 bases spanning the gap. The germline V gene encodes CDR1 KGHSH and CDR2 LQKENI. The CDR3 coding sequence is TGTGCCAGCTCACCACCAGTAGGCAGCGTCGCTAACTATGGCTACACCTTC. This translates into CASSPPVGSVANYGYTF.

V and J are TRBV5-1 and TRBJ2-5; TRBD1 matches at 7 bases. Losses at the gene ends were 1 base for V and 5 bases for J; bases not matched to a gene: 8. CDR3 length equals 15 residues. Germline CDR1 is SGHRS and CDR2 is YFSETQ. The CDR3 coding sequence is TGCGCCAGCAGCTTGTCTCCTCAGGGGGTGGAGACCCAGTACTTC. Encoded protein: CASSLSPQGVETQYF.

V is TRBV6-2 or TRBV6-3 and J is TRBJ2-7; 7 bases are a match to TRBD1. The length of the CDR3 is 14 residues. The trim removed 6 bases at V and 4 bases at J, leaving 9 bases unmatched. Germline lookup yields CDR1 MNHEY and CDR2 SVGEGT. The CDR3 here is CASSQDRAPYEQYF. CDR3 DNA sequence: TGTGCCAGCAGCCAAGACAGGGCTCCTTACGAGCAGTACTTC.

The rearrangement joins TRBV30 to TRBJ2-7; 8 bases are shared with TRBD1. The CDR3 runs 15 residues. With 5 bases clipped from V and 6 bases from J, the junction kept 15 bases outside the gene matches. Looked up from germline, CDR1 is GTSNPN and CDR2 is SVGIG (reference sequence). CDR3 protein: CAWAAHRDRGTEQYF. In DNA, the CDR3 is TGTGCCTGGGCCGCCCACCGTGACAGGGGTACCGAGCAGTACTTC.

The V and J genes are TRBV19 and TRBJ2-2, with 7 bases that match TRBD1. The CDR3 has 15 residues. Germline trimming cut 9 bases from V and 1 base from J; bases unmatched to any gene: 8. The germline CDR1 and CDR2 sequences are LNHDA and SQIVND (reference sequence). The CDR3 DNA is TGTGCCAGCGCCGGTCGACAGGGGAACACCGGGGAGCTGTTTTTT. This translates into CASAGRQGNTGELFF.

The chain uses TRBV7-2 and TRBJ2-2; a possible D gene is TRBD2 (5 bases). V was trimmed by 2 bases and J by 6 bases, leaving 19 bases between them. The CDR3 covers 17 residues. From germline, CDR1 is SGHTA and CDR2 FQGNSA. This CDR3 is CASSLSPSSISPGELFF. CDR3 DNA sequence: TGTGCCAGCAGCTTATCCCCTAGCAGTATTTCACCCGGGGAGCTGTTTTTT.

V gene TRBV27 combines with J gene TRBJ1-2; the match to TRBD1 covers 7 bases. V dropped 5 bases and J dropped 8; count of bases not matched to a gene: 8. Germline assignment: CDR1 MNHEY and CDR2 SMNVEV (reference sequence). The CDR3 consists of 13 residues. CDR3 sequence (DNA): TGTGCCAGCAGTAGAGGGGGCGGGGGGGGCTACACCTTC. It is translated as CASSRGGGGGYTF.

This clone has a single count. The chain links TRBV6-6 to TRBJ1-2, with TRBD1 matching 9 bases. Germline values: CDR1 MNHNY, CDR2 SVGAGI (reference sequence). With 2 bases clipped from V and 0 bases from J, the junction kept 4 bases outside the gene matches. The CDR3 is made up of 16 amino acids. This chain's CDR3 is CASSYRDRATNYGYTF. DNA for the CDR3: TGTGCCAGCAGTTACCGGGACAGGGCCACTAACTATGGCTACACCTTC.

V and J are TRBV4-2 and TRBJ1-1; D is unresolved. This CDR3 contains 14 residues. With 0 bases removed from V and 6 bases from J, the gap between germline ends came to 11 bases. Germline-derived CDR1 and CDR2 are LGHNA and YNFKEQ. Here the CDR3 DNA reads TGTGCCAGCAGCCAAGAACTGGTGGGCGCTGAAGCTTTCTTT. Its protein product is CASSQELVGAEAFF.

This chain uses TRBV28 with TRBJ2-2, with D maybe TRBD2 (6 bases). The germline V gene has CDR1 MDHEN and CDR2 SYDVKM. This CDR3 has 15 amino acids. Trimming pared 5 bases from V and 5 bases from J, leaving 15 bases between. For the CDR3, the DNA is TGTGCCAGCAGTCCCGCGGAGGGGTGGACCGGGGAGCTGTTTTTT. This sequence encodes CASSPAEGWTGELFF.

This chain joins TRBV7-2 and TRBJ1-1, with a tentative D call TRBD1 (6 bases). CDR3 size: 13 residues. CDR1 and CDR2 from the germline V gene are SGHTA and FQGNSA. Deletions cut 2 bases from V and 10 bases from J, with 14 bases between. The CDR3 DNA reads TGTGCCAGCAGCTTATTGCGGGGGGCGGTAGCTTTCTTT. Its protein is CASSLLRGAVAFF.

This clone was seen only a few times. The rearrangement links TRBV5-6 to TRBJ2-1; TRBD2 matches 11 bases. The CDR3 loop spans 15 amino acids. Germline-derived CDR1 and CDR2 are SGHDT and YYEEEE. Trimming at V came to 4 bases and at J to 2 bases, leaving 2 bases not matched to a gene. CDR3 loop: CASSEGLAAYNEQFF. The CDR3 nucleotides read TGTGCCAGCAGCGAGGGACTAGCGGCCTACAATGAGCAGTTCTTC.

As for this clone: Other nucleotide sequences from this sample produce the same CDR3. The V call is TRBV4-2, the J call TRBJ1-6; D is unresolved. Trimming removed 0 bases at V and 0 bases at J, with 6 bases between. This CDR3 has 16 residues. In germline, CDR1 is LGHNA, CDR2 YNFKEQ. The CDR3, as DNA: TGTGCCAGCAGCCAAGATTCAGGCTCCTATAATTCACCCCTCCACTTT. This codes for CASSQDSGSYNSPLHF.

This chain connects TRBV28 to TRBJ1-1; no reliable D call. Germline lookup yields CDR1 MDHEN and CDR2 SYDVKM. The CDR3 consists of 13 residues. The germline V and J ends were trimmed by 7 bases and 1 base, with 10 bases remaining between them. Written as DNA, the CDR3 is TGTGCCAGCATCGCCCCCGGGAACACTGAAGCTTTCTTT. Translation: CASIAPGNTEAFF.

The chain links TRBV21-1 to TRBJ1-1; TRBD1 is taken as the D call from the table, unchecked against the DNA. TRBV21-1 is recorded as a pseudogene. This CDR3 has 17 amino acids. This chain's CDR3 is CASVPGQPPLRWTEAFF. The CDR3, as DNA: TGTGCCAGCGTTCCGGGACAGCCGCCGCTAAGATGGACTGAAGCTTTCTTT.

The gene calls are TRBV7-2 and TRBJ2-1; 9 positions match TRBD2. Per the germline V gene, CDR1 is SGHTA and CDR2 is FQGNSA. Losses at the gene ends were 7 bases for V and 1 base for J; bases not matched to a gene: 11. This CDR3 is 17 amino acids long. CDR3 bases: TGTGCCAGCACCCCGACCGGACTAGCGTATTCCTACAATGAGCAGTTCTTC. Translated, it gives CASTPTGLAYSYNEQFF.

This clone was counted a single time. This sequence joins TRBV20-1 and TRBJ1-2; D gene uncertain. V was trimmed by 3 bases and J by 1 base, leaving 3 bases between them. Germline V gives CDR1 DFQATT, CDR2 SNEGSKA (reference sequence). This CDR3 is built from 11 residues. The chain's CDR3 is CSASYNYGYTF. The CDR3 DNA follows: TGCAGTGCTAGTTATAACTATGGCTACACCTTC.